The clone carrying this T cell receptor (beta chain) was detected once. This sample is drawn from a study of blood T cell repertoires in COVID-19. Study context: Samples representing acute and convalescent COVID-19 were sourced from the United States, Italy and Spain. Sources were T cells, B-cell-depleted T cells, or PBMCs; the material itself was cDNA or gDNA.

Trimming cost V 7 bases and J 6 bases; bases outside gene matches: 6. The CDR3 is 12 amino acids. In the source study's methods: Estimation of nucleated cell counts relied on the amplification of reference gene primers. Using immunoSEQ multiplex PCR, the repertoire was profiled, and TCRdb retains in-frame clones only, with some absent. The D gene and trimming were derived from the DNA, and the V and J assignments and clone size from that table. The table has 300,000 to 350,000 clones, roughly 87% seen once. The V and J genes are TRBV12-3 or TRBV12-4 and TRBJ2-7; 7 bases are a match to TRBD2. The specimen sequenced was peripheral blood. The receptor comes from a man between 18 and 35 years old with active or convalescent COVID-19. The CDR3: CASNLRGSEQYF. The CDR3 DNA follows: TGTGCCAGCAACCTACGCGGGAGCGAGCAGTACTTC.